These 19 T cell receptor beta chains originate from one sample sequenced in a study of early T cells in non-severe SARS-CoV-2 infection. TCRdb itself ran the 5' RACE reads through MiXCR, one entry per CDR3 protein. The data hold 55,000 to 75,000 distinct CDR3 sequences, with more than 7.5% observed a single time. Sequencing was carried out using whole blood. These receptors all stem from an adult who was a healthcare worker with PCR-confirmed SARS-CoV-2 infection or an uninfected control (not recorded which).

The rearrangement uses TRBV20-1 and TRBJ2-7; 9 bases match TRBD2. The germline CDR1 and CDR2 sequences are DFQATT and SNEGSKA (reference sequence). The CDR3 is made up of 14 amino acids. V shed 6 bases and J 1 base; nucleotides not matched to a gene: 7. CDR3 DNA sequence: TGCAGTGCGCGTCTAGCGGGGCTATCCTACGAGCAGTACTTC. Translating gives CSARLAGLSYEQYF.

This clonotype was seen repeatedly, ten times or more. The chain links TRBV18 to TRBJ1-1, with D uncertain. Germline-derived CDR1 and CDR2 are KGHSH and LQKENI. The CDR3 spans 14 residues. Trimming took off 2 bases at V and 1 base at J, with 8 bases between the two ends. DNA for the CDR3: TGTGCCAGCTCACCAAACACGCGGAACACTGAAGCTTTCTTT. Translating it yields CASSPNTRNTEAFF.

The rearrangement links TRBV19 to TRBJ1-2, with a weak D call TRBD1 (6 bases). V shed 3 bases and J shed 6 bases, with 20 bases lying between them. CDR1 LNHDA and CDR2 SQIVND come from the germline V gene (reference sequence). CDR3 length: 16 amino acids. The CDR3 nucleotides read TGTGCCAGTAGTATTGAACAGGGATCCCAAACTAATGGCTACACCTTC. Translated, it gives CASSIEQGSQTNGYTF.

In its sample, this clonotype was seen a few times. V and J are TRBV12-3 or TRBV12-4 and TRBJ2-7; no clear D. The CDR3 contains 12 residues. Trimming pared 6 bases from V and 5 bases from J, leaving 11 bases between. CDR3 bases: TGTGCCAGCAGCCCCACAAGGGACGAGCAGTACTTC. Protein: CASSPTRDEQYF.

The V and J genes are TRBV12-3 or TRBV12-4 and TRBJ1-5; no clear D. Trimming took 3 bases from V and 10 from J, leaving 19 bases between them. The CDR3 totals 15 residues. The CDR3 spells CASSFFAGTSVPQHF. CDR3 nucleotides: TGTGCCAGCAGTTTCTTCGCAGGTACATCAGTACCCCAGCATTTT.

In this sample, this clonotype turned up many times. The chain uses TRBV7-2 and TRBJ2-7, with TRBD2 matching 11 bases. The CDR3 length is 16 residues. The ends lost 0 bases at V and 6 bases at J; junction bases unmatched: 7. Germline values: CDR1 SGHTA, CDR2 FQGNSA. For the CDR3, the DNA is TGTGCCAGCAGCTTAGCCTCACTAGCGGGAGATGTCGAGCAGTACTTC. Translation gives CASSLASLAGDVEQYF.

The chain links TRBV29-1 to TRBJ2-5; D possibly corresponds to TRBD1 (6 bases). Trimming shortened V by 0 bases and J by 5 bases, and 10 bases separated the two germline ends. The CDR3 is 13 residues long. CDR1 SQVTM and CDR2 ANQGSEA come from the germline V gene. CDR3: CSVEESGGETQYF. As DNA, the CDR3 is TGCAGCGTTGAAGAATCTGGGGGCGAGACCCAGTACTTC.

The chain recombines TRBV20-1 with TRBJ2-4, with TRBD1 matching 8 bases. This CDR3 has 13 residues. The ends lost 5 bases at V and 2 bases at J; junction bases unmatched: 2. Germline V CDR1 and CDR2: DFQATT, SNEGSKA (reference sequence). The CDR3 loop reads CSADRGSKNIQYF. CDR3 bases: TGCAGTGCTGACAGGGGATCCAAAAACATTCAGTACTTC.

J is TRBJ2-7 and V is TRBV28; either TRBD1 or TRBD2 may fit D (5 bases each). Trimming removed 5 bases at V and 2 bases at J, with 13 bases between. The CDR3 contains 14 residues. Germline CDR1 MDHEN, CDR2 SYDVKM. For the CDR3, the DNA is TGTGCCAGCAGTCCTCCGGGACGGGCCTACGAGCAGTACTTC. Translated, it gives CASSPPGRAYEQYF.

This clonotype was recorded at least ten times. V usage is TRBV12-3 or TRBV12-4 and J usage is TRBJ2-6; perhaps TRBD2 as D (6 bases). Trimming removed 1 base at V and 2 bases at J, with 12 bases between. The CDR3 contains 17 residues. The chain's CDR3 is CASSLVGEAPGANVLTF. For the CDR3, the DNA is TGTGCCAGCAGTTTAGTAGGGGAGGCGCCTGGGGCCAACGTCCTGACTTTC.

The CDR3: CASSPPGGGTDTQYF. CDR3 DNA: TGTGCCAGCAGCCCCCCCGGGGGGGGCACAGATACGCAGTATTTT. The rearrangement uses TRBV28 and TRBJ2-3; 8 nucleotides agree with TRBD2. Germline trimming cut 6 bases from V and 1 base from J; bases unmatched to any gene: 6. The CDR3 runs to 15 residues. CDR1 and CDR2 (germline): MDHEN, SYDVKM.

This chain connects TRBV5-1 to TRBJ2-1; D may be TRBD2 (5 bases). The CDR3 is 14 residues long. With 4 bases removed from V and 9 bases from J, the gap between germline ends came to 17 bases. The germline V gene has CDR1 SGHRS and CDR2 YFSETQ. CDR3: CASSVRAQGSEQFF. The CDR3 DNA sequence: TGCGCCAGCAGCGTCCGGGCCCAAGGGAGTGAGCAGTTCTTC.

There are many counts of this clonotype. This CDR3 is CASSLTDRENNEQFF. CDR3 DNA: TGCGCCAGCAGCTTAACTGACAGGGAAAACAATGAGCAGTTCTTC. This rearrangement joins TRBV5-1 to TRBJ2-1; 7 nucleotides agree with TRBD1. The CDR3 runs 15 residues. Unmatched junction bases numbered 7, after V lost 2 bases and J lost 5 bases. Germline CDR1 is SGHRS and CDR2 is YFSETQ. The full variable domain, rest sourced from reference TRBV5-1 and TRBJ2-1, is KAGVTQTPRYLIKTRGQQVTLSCSPISGHRSVSWYQQTPGQGLQFLFEYFSETQRNKGNFPGRFSGRQFSNSRSEMNVSTLELGDSALYLCASSLTDRENNEQFFGPGTRLTVL.

The chain is built from TRBV20-1 and TRBJ2-7; D possibly corresponds to TRBD2 (6 bases). This CDR3 region has 16 residues. V was shortened by 0 bases and J by 4 bases, with 19 bases between the two germline ends. Germline V lookup: CDR1 DFQATT, CDR2 SNEGSKA (reference sequence). The DNA of the CDR3 is TGCAGTGCTAGAGATGGGGGGAAGGGGCGCGGGTACGAGCAGTACTTC. Protein product: CSARDGGKGRGYEQYF.

This clonotype was observed a few times. The rearrangement joins TRBV20-1 to TRBJ2-3, with 12 positions matching TRBD2. Germline values: CDR1 DFQATT, CDR2 SNEGSKA (reference sequence). V gave up 6 bases and J gave up 2 bases; unmatched junction bases: 6. CDR3 length equals 15 residues. The CDR3 reads CSAEGLAGPTDTQYF. The CDR3 nucleotides read TGCAGTGCAGAAGGACTAGCGGGGCCCACAGATACGCAGTATTTT.

This clonotype is large (0.1 to 1%) in the sample. This sequence joins TRBV9 and TRBJ2-3, with TRBD2 as a possible D gene (6 bases). V was shortened by 0 bases and J by 3 bases, with 14 bases between the two germline ends. CDR1 is SGDLS, CDR2 YYNGEE, per germline. There are 16 residues in the CDR3. The CDR3 is CASSVADGGPTDTQYF. CDR3 sequence (DNA): TGTGCCAGCAGCGTAGCGGACGGAGGGCCGACAGATACGCAGTATTTT.

The chain joins TRBV29-1 to TRBJ1-1; 8 bases map to TRBD1. Germline CDR1 and CDR2: SQVTM and ANQGSEA. The CDR3 is 14 residues long. V lost 6 bases to trimming and J lost 4 bases; unmatched junction nucleotides: 10. CDR3 protein: CSVLTTGAGTEAFF. In nucleotides, the CDR3 is TGCAGCGTACTAACGACAGGGGCGGGCACTGAAGCTTTCTTT.

The genes are TRBV27 and TRBJ1-4; D is undetermined. The CDR3 loop spans 15 amino acids. V dropped 5 bases and J dropped 8 bases, with 18 bases sitting between them. Germline V lookup: CDR1 MNHEY, CDR2 SMNVEV (reference sequence). The CDR3: CASSPLQGGKEKLFF. CDR3 nucleotide sequence: TGTGCCAGCAGTCCACTGCAAGGAGGGAAGGAAAAACTGTTTTTT.

This clonotype was recorded a few times. V gene TRBV29-1 combines with J gene TRBJ2-1; D is perhaps TRBD2 (6 bases). Between the trimmed V and J ends, which lost 3 bases and 2 bases, there was a span of 20 bases. Germline V gives CDR1 SQVTM, CDR2 ANQGSEA. The CDR3 extends over 17 amino acids. As DNA, the CDR3 is TGCAGCGTTGAGGACGGGAGTACCCCCTATGCCTACAATGAGCAGTTCTTC. Amino acid sequence: CSVEDGSTPYAYNEQFF.